Listed below are T cell receptor beta chains from one sample, sequenced in a study of T cell repertoires in cytomegalovirus infection. One entry per CDR3 protein results from TCRdb running MiXCR on the reads. This table has 350,000 to 450,000 distinct CDR3 sequences, around 18% appearing once. Material for sequencing was PBMCs. These receptors were taken from a human donor in good health (CMV status not recorded). Some clones in this sample may be carry-over from other donors' samples. CDR3s include the opening cysteine and the closing phenylalanine or tryptophan. The D gene is left open where the match is weak. Size is stated for part of the rows, as once, few or many counts, or as a class when the clone is expanded.

clone_size | d_call | v_call | cdr3_aa
many | . | TRBV19 | CASSTSRGLGIYEQYF
many | . | TRBV7-2 | CASSVMGAKEETQYF
. | . | TRBV6-1 | CATRLAGQETQYF
few | . | TRBV28 | CASLRNNEKLFF
few | TRBD2 | TRBV5-4 | CASSLDGSGGVNF
. | TRBD2 | TRBV4-3 | CASSQDGLAGAYTDTQYF
few | TRBD2 | TRBV4-2 | CASSPGRGLSVEETQYF
few | . | TRBV3-1 | CASSQAGGDTEAFF
many | TRBD2 | TRBV7-9 | CASSVSGRADEQFF
few | . | TRBV4-3 | CASSQGFGVGETQYF
. | . | TRBV2 | CASSVTGLSRAQYF
few | . | TRBV15 | CATSRVGSGANVLTF
. | TRBD1 | TRBV5-1 | CASNLDRGGYTF
. | . | TRBV18 | CASSLWDVTVNEQFF
few | . | TRBV6-5 | CASSLTKPRSGNTIYF
few | . | TRBV27 | CASSFSFLKADTQYF
many | . | TRBV7-8 | CASSPVAGSNQPQHF
. | . | TRBV5-1 | CASIEGTMNTEAFF
many | . | TRBV7-2 | CASSTDLNTEAFF
. | . | TRBV7-9 | CASSFLDRSYEQYF
few | . | TRBV6-2/TRBV6-3 | CASSYAGDGELFF
. | TRBD2 | TRBV7-4 | CASSRIDGRGYNEQFF
few | . | TRBV12-3/TRBV12-4 | CASSLVAHGYTF
few | . | TRBV28 | CASSFVRYEQYF
few | TRBD2 | TRBV3-1 | CASSPTGTSGRYEQYF
. | TRBD2 | TRBV3-1 | CASSQLAGGQTDTQYF
few | . | TRBV20-1 | CSAREDIYNYGYTF
. | . | TRBV20-1 | CSARPAGGEKLFF
many | . | TRBV6-5 | CASSYSGPGNTIYF
. | . | TRBV20-1 | CSAGEGGLYGYTF
many | TRBD1 | TRBV2 | CASSVQGAGANVLTF
many | TRBD1 | TRBV7-6 | CASSMTGAGTQYF
. | . | TRBV6-5 | CASSFGGLPDEQYF
. | . | TRBV5-1 | CASSRSGANEQFF
many | TRBD1 | TRBV7-2 | CASSTTGQGAFNEQFF
many | . | TRBV5-4 | CASSLAFYTDTQYF
. | . | TRBV6-1 | CASSEWGVEAFF